This T cell receptor beta chain was recorded in a study of spatial heterogeneity in lung cancer. TCRdb passed the 5' RACE reads through MiXCR, listing each CDR3 protein once. The sample shows thousands of distinct CDR3 sequences, approximately 5.3% of them seen only once. Broader study findings: Within tumors, counts of expanded alpha and beta TCRs tracked tumor mutation counts.

Time point specified: sample taken at primary tumor resection. Untreated early-stage non-small cell lung cancer patients, approximately 76 in total, were the donors. The CDR3 is 16 residues long. V was pared by 7 bases and J by 2 bases, with 13 bases of the junction left unmatched. Germline CDR1 reads MDHEN; CDR2 reads SYDVKM. This clonotype was observed at least ten times. Its antigen is still unknown. The chain has TRBV28 and TRBJ2-5; TRBD1 aligns across 7 bases. This specimen was lung tumor tissue, taken at surgery. The sequence was obtained from a male donor with early-stage non-small cell lung cancer. The CDR3 loop reads CASNPIGQAPQETQYF. CDR3 nucleotides: TGTGCCAGCAACCCGATAGGACAGGCTCCACAAGAGACCCAGTACTTC.